This is a list of T cell receptor beta chains from one sample in a study of blood T cell repertoires in COVID-19. Method: immunoSEQ multiplex PCR; TCRdb's copy keeps in-frame clones and lacks some. This table has under 200,000 clones, over 70% appearing once. The specimen was peripheral blood. All receptors come from a woman aged 55-70 years with acute or convalescent COVID-19. Each CDR3 is given with its conserved first and last residue. D genes are given only for firm matches. For some rows the clone size is stated as once, few or many, or as a class when expanded; others skip it.

abundance: -; d_gene: -; j_gene: TRBJ1-1; v_gene: TRBV5-1; CDR3aa: CASSLTGRGRTEAFF; CDR3nt: TGCGCCAGCAGCTTGACAGGGAGGGGAAGGACTGAAGCTTTCTTT
abundance: -; d_gene: TRBD1; j_gene: TRBJ1-2; v_gene: TRBV5-6; CDR3aa: CASSYRDRGRGGYTF; CDR3nt: TGTGCCAGCAGCTACCGGGACAGGGGCCGCGGGGGCTACACCTTC
abundance: -; d_gene: TRBD1; j_gene: TRBJ2-1; v_gene: TRBV7-2; CDR3aa: CASSLLGTGRFNEQFF; CDR3nt: TGTGCCAGCAGCCTTCTCGGGACAGGGAGATTCAATGAGCAGTTCTTC
abundance: -; d_gene: -; j_gene: TRBJ1-1; v_gene: TRBV7-2; CDR3aa: CASSSRLAEAFF; CDR3nt: TGTGCCAGCAGCTCGAGACTGGCTGAAGCTTTCTTT
abundance: -; d_gene: TRBD1; j_gene: TRBJ1-2; v_gene: TRBV15; CDR3aa: CATSQPQTGYYGYTF; CDR3nt: TGTGCCACCAGCCAACCCCAGACAGGGTACTATGGCTACACCTTC
abundance: -; d_gene: -; j_gene: TRBJ2-7; v_gene: TRBV18; CDR3aa: CASSPGQGTTYEQYF; CDR3nt: TGTGCCAGCTCACCTGGGCAGGGGACCACCTACGAGCAGTACTTC
abundance: -; d_gene: TRBD1; j_gene: TRBJ2-1; v_gene: TRBV15; CDR3aa: CATSREATGSNEQFF; CDR3nt: TGTGCCACCAGCAGAGAAGCGACAGGGTCGAATGAGCAGTTCTTC
abundance: -; d_gene: TRBD1; j_gene: TRBJ1-2; v_gene: TRBV7-9; CDR3aa: CASSLDRGLGGYTF; CDR3nt: TGTGCCAGCAGCTTAGACAGGGGGCTTGGTGGCTACACCTTC
abundance: once; d_gene: TRBD1; j_gene: TRBJ1-1; v_gene: TRBV2; CDR3aa: CASRKQGVPNTEAFF; CDR3nt: TGTGCCAGCAGGAAACAGGGGGTACCGAACACTGAAGCTTTCTTT
abundance: -; d_gene: -; j_gene: TRBJ1-6; v_gene: TRBV27; CDR3aa: CASSLYSTDNSPLHF; CDR3nt: TGTGCCAGCAGTTTATACTCGACAGATAATTCACCCCTCCACTTT
abundance: few; d_gene: -; j_gene: TRBJ1-5; v_gene: TRBV18; CDR3aa: CASSPGRLSNQPQHF; CDR3nt: TGTGCCAGCTCACCGGGCAGGCTTAGCAATCAGCCCCAGCATTTT
abundance: few; d_gene: -; j_gene: TRBJ2-7; v_gene: TRBV10-1; CDR3aa: CASSVSRGTAYEQYF; CDR3nt: TGCGCCAGCAGTGTGTCCCGGGGTACGGCCTACGAGCAGTACTTC
abundance: -; d_gene: -; j_gene: TRBJ1-2; v_gene: TRBV19; CDR3aa: CASSIRTDLANYGYTF; CDR3nt: TGTGCCAGTAGTATCAGGACGGACTTAGCTAACTATGGCTACACCTTC
abundance: -; d_gene: TRBD2; j_gene: TRBJ2-7; v_gene: TRBV7-6; CDR3aa: CASSLGTSSYEQYF; CDR3nt: TGTGCCAGCAGCTTAGGGACTAGCTCCTACGAGCAGTACTTC
abundance: -; d_gene: -; j_gene: TRBJ1-1; v_gene: TRBV18; CDR3aa: CASSPLSPGTEAFF; CDR3nt: TGTGCCAGCTCACCACTCTCCCCAGGCACTGAAGCTTTCTTT
abundance: -; d_gene: TRBD1; j_gene: TRBJ2-1; v_gene: TRBV19; CDR3aa: CASSIRETGGGSYNEQFF; CDR3nt: TGTGCCAGTAGTATTCGAGAGACAGGGGGAGGGTCCTACAATGAGCAGTTCTTC
abundance: -; d_gene: -; j_gene: TRBJ2-2; v_gene: TRBV5-4; CDR3aa: CASSLDRTGELFF; CDR3nt: TGTGCCAGCAGCTTGGACAGGACCGGGGAGCTGTTTTTT
abundance: -; d_gene: -; j_gene: TRBJ2-3; v_gene: TRBV5-4; CDR3aa: CASSSNGKTDTQYF; CDR3nt: TGTGCCAGCAGCTCAAACGGGAAGACAGATACGCAGTATTTT
abundance: -; d_gene: -; j_gene: TRBJ2-5; v_gene: TRBV5-6; CDR3aa: CASSLPGEIGETQYF; CDR3nt: TGTGCCAGCAGCTTGCCGGGAGAGATCGGGGAGACCCAGTACTTC
abundance: -; d_gene: -; j_gene: TRBJ1-2; v_gene: TRBV7-9; CDR3aa: CASTHRGEVGSGYTF; CDR3nt: TGTGCCAGCACCCACCGGGGGGAGGTGGGAAGTGGCTACACCTTC
abundance: -; d_gene: TRBD2; j_gene: TRBJ2-1; v_gene: TRBV3-1/TRBV3-2; CDR3aa: CASSSRLAGGPYNEQFF; CDR3nt: TGTGCCAGCAGCTCAAGACTAGCGGGGGGGCCCTACAATGAGCAGTTCTTC
abundance: -; d_gene: TRBD1; j_gene: TRBJ1-5; v_gene: TRBV28; CDR3aa: CAVGRGYGGPQHF; CDR3nt: TGTGCCGTAGGCAGGGGGTACGGGGGGCCCCAGCATTTT
abundance: -; d_gene: -; j_gene: TRBJ2-6; v_gene: TRBV6-2/TRBV6-3; CDR3aa: CASSYTGAGANVLTF; CDR3nt: TGTGCCAGCAGTTATACGGGAGCTGGGGCCAACGTCCTGACTTTC
abundance: once; d_gene: -; j_gene: TRBJ2-1; v_gene: TRBV18; CDR3aa: CASSPQSYNEQFF; CDR3nt: TGTGCCAGCTCACCCCAATCCTACAATGAGCAGTTCTTC
abundance: -; d_gene: -; j_gene: TRBJ2-1; v_gene: TRBV6-5; CDR3aa: CASNRGGSYNEQFF; CDR3nt: TGTGCCAGCAATAGGGGGGGCTCCTACAATGAGCAGTTCTTC
abundance: -; d_gene: -; j_gene: TRBJ2-5; v_gene: TRBV12-5; CDR3aa: CASGRGTQETQYF; CDR3nt: TGTGCTAGTGGTAGGGGGACCCAAGAGACCCAGTACTTC
abundance: once; d_gene: -; j_gene: TRBJ2-7; v_gene: TRBV24-1; CDR3aa: CATSDFPRGEQYF; CDR3nt: TGTGCCACCAGTGATTTCCCCCGGGGGGAGCAGTACTTC